Included here is one T cell receptor beta chain sequence, with context. Its antigen is unknown. These data originate in a study of cytomegalovirus exposure and HLA in healthy donors. General study findings and limits: Many donors carried some public TCRs, although rarity characterized most TCR sequences. Previously analyzed data showed that most TCR beta V segments were productive at a frequency of about 87% or about 30%. It was 150 or so TCR beta chains that were listed as cytomegalovirus-associated.

The PCR used 60 Vbeta and 13 Jbeta primers. Profiling relied on immunoSEQ multiplex PCR, and the TCRdb table lists in-frame clones only, not all of them. The sample has around 120,000 clones, about four fifths seen once. The CDR3 length is 14 residues. Germline CDR1 SGHAT, CDR2 FQNNGV. V was pared by 2 bases and J by 5 bases, with 7 bases between. The rearrangement uses TRBV11-2 and TRBJ1-6, with D perhaps matching TRBD1 (5 bases). This receptor was taken from a man aged 18 to 30 in good health and CMV-seronegative. The sample consisted of PBMCs. CDR3 amino acids: CASSLQGNNSPLHF. CDR3 in DNA: TGTGCCAGCAGCTTACAGGGAAATAATTCACCCCTCCACTTT.